Given below is one TCR beta chain in context. The antigen remains undetermined. The CDR3 length is 13 residues. V lost 3 bases to trimming and J lost 5 bases, with 13 bases between them. Germline CDR1 GTSNPN, CDR2 SVGIG (reference sequence). The data stem from a study of radiation and T cells in renal cell carcinoma. Study outcomes and limitations: Top tumor clonotypes rose in blood 2 weeks post-radiation, then contracted. Pretreatment tumor biopsies were lacking, so baseline clonotypes are unknown.

Time point specified: blood 4 weeks post-SBRT, at nephrectomy. The sample's treatment: 15 Gy SBRT to primary tumor, nephrectomy 4 weeks later. Nephrectomy followed 15 Gy stereotactic body radiation by 4 weeks. This renal cell carcinoma was of the clear cell type. Sequencing used immunoSEQ multiplex PCR; TCRdb keeps in-frame clones, though not all of them. The table shows fewer than 85,000 clones, with 80% to 90% occurring only once. Source: blood, taken from a patient whose treatment included radiotherapy and nephrectomy. This chain links TRBV30 with TRBJ1-1, with D possibly being TRBD1 (6 bases). The clonotype comes from a woman between 65 and 79 years old with renal cell carcinoma. CDR3 bases: TGTGCCTGGAGAAGGGGGGGAGGAACTGAAGCTTTCTTT. It translates to CAWRRGGGTEAFF.